This T cell receptor (beta chain) was sequenced during a study of cytomegalovirus exposure and HLA in healthy donors. The CDR3 length is 11 residues. V was cut by 2 bases and J by 7 bases, with 8 bases left in between. Germline lookup yields CDR1 GTSNPN and CDR2 SVGIG (reference sequence). The PCR was carried out with 60 Vbeta primers and 13 Jbeta primers. TCRdb's table, derived via immunoSEQ multiplex PCR, lists solely in-frame clones and lacks some. The data show some 85,000 clones, with about four fifths seen just once and around 2.3% held by the top ten. The receptor comes from a man aged 18 to 29 in good health and CMV-seronegative. The V call is TRBV30, the J call TRBJ1-1; a weak D match, TRBD1 (5 bases). Sequencing was done on a sample of PBMCs. The CDR3 region has the DNA TGTGCCTGGAGTTTCACAGGTGAAGCTTTCTTT. The encoded protein is CAWSFTGEAFF.